This T cell receptor beta chain originates from a study of cytomegalovirus exposure and HLA in healthy donors. Turning to the study itself: The 120 or so validation repertoires used the same platform as the roughly 620 first-cohort repertoires, a later analysis reported.

Study-level points and caveats: Investigators reported under 200 TCR beta chains as tied to cytomegalovirus. CMV antigen specificity of a few CMV-associated chains was confirmed in vitro.

CDR1 is SGHTA and CDR2 is FQGNSA in the germline V gene. The CDR3 is 15 residues long. V was clipped by 4 bases and J by 7 bases; unmatched bases: 13. Only a few counts were recorded for this clone. Its antigen is undetermined. Some clones are missing from TCRdb's copy, which holds only in-frame ones; the method was immunoSEQ multiplex PCR. This sample yields about 150,000 clones, of which 65% to 90% are seen a single time; around 24% belongs to the top ten. The sample taken for sequencing was PBMCs. The clonotype originates from a man between 18 and 35 years old in good health and CMV-seropositive. The chain employs TRBV7-2 and TRBJ2-7, with 7 bases lining up with TRBD1. Here the CDR3 DNA reads TGTGCCAGCAGCTCACGGACAGGAGTGGTACGGGAGCAGTACTTC. It translates to CASSSRTGVVREQYF.